The 32 T cell receptor beta chains below all came from one sample that was sequenced in a study of human T cells and chemical hapten exposure. Stated time point: patch test 2, 6 weeks after DPC sensitization. Described treatment: therapeutic diphenylcyclopropenone sensitization with weekly scalp DPC. TCRdb fed the RACE reads into MiXCR, producing one record per CDR3 protein. This sample has approximately 69,000 distinct CDR3 sequences; 10% to 13% occur once, and the top ten carry around 7.3%. The source was whole blood, collected in connection with sensitization to the hapten diphenylcyclopropenone (DPC). These receptors came from a woman aged 45-60 years with alopecia areata. Some clones in this sample may be carry-over from other donors' samples.

This clonotype was detected ten times or more. The chain is built from TRBV19 and TRBJ1-5; D ambiguous. CDR1 is LNHDA and CDR2 is SQIVND in the germline V gene (reference sequence). This CDR3 comprises 16 residues. V dropped 0 bases and J dropped 0 bases, with 9 bases sitting between them. The CDR3, as DNA: TGTGCCAGTAGTATAGATCGGGAGCATAGCAATCAGCCCCAGCATTTT. Its protein is CASSIDREHSNQPQHF.

The chain recombines TRBV29-1 with TRBJ1-2, with D maybe TRBD1 (6 bases). Trimming took 4 bases from V and 5 from J, leaving 17 bases between them. Germline V gene lookup returns CDR1 SQVTM and CDR2 ANQGSEA. The CDR3 consists of 14 residues. CDR3 sequence (DNA): TGCAGCGTTGCTAGGCAGGGGTACCTGTATGGCTACACCTTC. It translates to CSVARQGYLYGYTF.

In this sample, this clonotype turned up many times. V is TRBV2 and J is TRBJ2-3; D perhaps matches TRBD1 (5 bases). Germline V gene lookup returns CDR1 SNHLY and CDR2 FYNNEI. Deletions cut 9 bases from V and 6 bases from J, with 19 bases between. The CDR3 covers 14 residues. The CDR3 sequence: CASQGVADVDTQYF. In nucleotides, the CDR3 is TGTGCCAGTCAGGGTGTTGCGGACGTGGATACGCAGTATTTT. Together with reference TRBV2 and TRBJ2-3, the CDR3 gives the full variable domain: EPEVTQTPSHQVTQMGQEVILRCVPISNHLYFYWYRQILGQKVEFLVSFYNNEISEKSEIFDDQFSVERPDGSNFTLKIRSTKLEDSAMYFCASQGVADVDTQYFGPGTRLTVL.

As regards this clonotype: Since a much larger clone is just one base distant, this may be a read error. This sequence joins TRBV6-2 or TRBV6-3 and TRBJ2-1; 7 bases map to TRBD2. The CDR3 extends over 16 amino acids. Germline V gene sequence: CDR1 MNHEY, CDR2 SVGEGT. CDR3: CANSSFLADSYNEQFF. In nucleotides, the CDR3 is TGTGCCAACAGTTCGTTCCTAGCGGACTCCTACAATGAGCAGTTCTTC.

This clonotype was detected ten times or more. The chain couples TRBV7-9 to TRBJ1-1; 7 nucleotides line up with TRBD1. The CDR3 is 13 amino acids. V trimming: 9 bases; J trimming: 7 bases; junction bases outside the gene matches: 11. From germline, CDR1 is SEHNR and CDR2 FQNEAQ (reference sequence). CDR3 sequence reads: CASTTGDSLEAFF. The CDR3 region has the DNA TGTGCCAGTACTACGGGGGACAGCCTTGAAGCTTTCTTT.

This chain uses TRBV7-8 with TRBJ1-5, with D maybe TRBD1 (6 bases). The CDR3 consists of 14 residues. V dropped 3 bases and J dropped 6 bases, with 12 bases sitting between them. Germline lookup yields CDR1 SGHVS and CDR2 FQNEAQ. The CDR3 sequence is CASSLGTLGQPQHF. In DNA form, the CDR3 reads TGTGCCAGCAGCTTGGGGACACTCGGTCAGCCCCAGCATTTT.

As regards this clonotype: Since a much larger clone is just one base distant, this may be a read error. The chain couples TRBV2 to TRBJ2-1; D gene uncertain. Germline V gives CDR1 SNHLY, CDR2 FYNNEI. This CDR3 comprises 14 residues. CDR3 residues: CVSSPLSSYNEQFF. The CDR3 nucleotides read TGTGTCAGCAGCCCCCTCAGCTCCTACAATGAGCAGTTCTTC.

This rearrangement joins TRBV10-2 to TRBJ2-1; possible D gene TRBD2, 5 bases. V was cut by 3 bases and J by 4 bases, with 10 bases left in between. Germline V gives CDR1 WSHSY, CDR2 SAAADI. The CDR3 contains 14 residues. The CDR3 region is CASSETRNYNEQFF. In DNA form, the CDR3 reads TGCGCCAGCAGTGAAACTAGGAATTACAATGAGCAGTTCTTC.

The rearrangement links TRBV20-1 to TRBJ2-3; 7 positions match TRBD2. CDR1 and CDR2 from the germline V gene are DFQATT and SNEGSKA (reference sequence). V lost 7 bases, J lost 2 bases, and 6 bases stayed unmatched. The CDR3 loop spans 13 amino acids. The CDR3, as DNA: TGCAGTGGAAAGCGGGGATACACAGATACGCAGTATTTT. Encoded protein: CSGKRGYTDTQYF.

There are many counts of this clonotype. V is TRBV20-1 and J is TRBJ2-7, with 9 positions matching TRBD2. This CDR3 has 14 amino acids. Unmatched junction bases numbered 8, after V lost 6 bases and J lost 2 bases. Germline V lookup: CDR1 DFQATT, CDR2 SNEGSKA (reference sequence). CDR3 in amino acids: CSARRLAGPYEQYF. CDR3 in DNA: TGCAGTGCCCGGCGGCTAGCGGGACCCTACGAGCAGTACTTC.

This clonotype was seen more than once but under ten times. The chain recombines TRBV10-2 with TRBJ2-1; D gene ambiguous. Between the trimmed V and J ends, which lost 2 bases and 4 bases, there was a span of 6 bases. Germline V gene sequence: CDR1 WSHSY, CDR2 SAAADI. This CDR3 is built from 13 residues. CDR3 DNA: TGCGCCAGCAGTGAGATATGGTACAATGAGCAGTTCTTC. Amino acids: CASSEIWYNEQFF.

This clonotype was seen repeatedly, ten times or more. The chain links TRBV29-1 to TRBJ1-4, with TRBD1 matching over 8 bases. Per the germline V gene, CDR1 is SQVTM and CDR2 is ANQGSEA. V trimming: 5 bases; J trimming: 6 bases; junction bases outside the gene matches: 5. CDR3 length equals 13 residues. CDR3 sequence (DNA): TGCAGCGTTACCGGGACAGGTGATGAAAAACTGTTTTTT. Translated: CSVTGTGDEKLFF. The whole variable domain, filled in from reference TRBV29-1 and TRBJ1-4, reads SAVISQKPSRDICQRGTSLTIQCQVDSQVTMMFWYRQQPGQSLTLIATANQGSEATYESGFVIDKFPISRPNLTFSTLTVSNMSPEDSSIYLCSVTGTGDEKLFFGSGTQLSVL.

This clonotype has more than one count but fewer than ten. The chain combines TRBV7-2 with TRBJ2-7; D may match TRBD1 or TRBD2 (5 bases each). The V gene lost 4 bases and the J gene lost 10 bases, with 14 bases spanning the gap. CDR1 is SGHTA, CDR2 FQGNSA, per germline. The CDR3 is made up of 12 amino acids. CDR3 in DNA: TGTGCCAGCAGCTCCCCGTGGGGACGCCAGTACTTC. It yields the protein CASSSPWGRQYF.

This clonotype was recorded at least ten times. The rearrangement uses TRBV7-6 and TRBJ2-7; D might be TRBD1 (5 bases). Between the trimmed V and J ends, which lost 3 bases and 6 bases, there was a span of 9 bases. CDR1 is SGHVS and CDR2 is FNYEAQ in the germline V gene. This CDR3 has 12 residues. The CDR3 reads CASSFIRGEQYF. In DNA, the CDR3 is TGTGCCAGCAGCTTCATAAGGGGCGAGCAGTACTTC.

The gene calls are TRBV19 and TRBJ2-4, with TRBD2 identical over 8 bases. The CDR3 extends over 19 amino acids. The V gene end was trimmed by 3 bases and the J gene end by 1 base; junction bases not matched to a gene: 14. CDR1 is LNHDA and CDR2 is SQIVND in the germline V gene (reference sequence). CDR3 sequence reads: CASSIRLAGPIGAKNIQYF. The CDR3 DNA reads TGTGCCAGTAGTATCCGGCTAGCGGGCCCAATTGGGGCCAAAAACATTCAGTACTTC.

In its sample, this clonotype was seen many times. V gene TRBV7-6 combines with J gene TRBJ1-1, with TRBD1 identical over 10 bases. Germline CDR1 reads SGHVS; CDR2 reads FNYEAQ. The CDR3 consists of 15 residues. Germline trimming cut 4 bases from V and 6 bases from J; bases unmatched to any gene: 8. The CDR3: CASSSGTGEWSEAFF. The CDR3 nucleotides read TGTGCCAGCAGCTCCGGGACAGGGGAATGGTCTGAAGCTTTCTTT.

This rearrangement joins TRBV29-1 to TRBJ1-1; TRBD1 might be the D (5 bases). V was pared by 6 bases and J by 1 base, with 12 bases between. The germline V gene has CDR1 SQVTM and CDR2 ANQGSEA. There are 13 residues in the CDR3. The CDR3 nucleotides read TGCAGCGTAGGGGAGACAGCGAACACTGAAGCTTTCTTT. Translation: CSVGETANTEAFF.

This clonotype has ten or more counts. V and J are TRBV29-1 and TRBJ2-7; TRBD1 aligns across 7 bases. Germline V lookup: CDR1 SQVTM, CDR2 ANQGSEA. V gave up 1 base and J gave up 2 bases; unmatched junction bases: 2. The CDR3 has 13 residues. In DNA, the CDR3 is TGCAGCGTTGAAGTGGACAGGCCCTACGAGCAGTACTTC. Its translation: CSVEVDRPYEQYF.

There are a few counts of this clonotype. V is TRBV11-2 and J is TRBJ2-3; D might be TRBD1 (5 bases). V gave up 5 bases and J gave up 1 base, with 13 bases separating them. The CDR3 loop spans 15 amino acids. Germline V gives CDR1 SGHAT, CDR2 FQNNGV. CDR3 nucleotides: TGTGCCAGCAGCCGGCGGACACGCGGCACAGATACGCAGTATTTT. This translates into CASSRRTRGTDTQYF.

The chain combines TRBV5-5 with TRBJ2-5; D unresolved. V was shortened by 4 bases and J by 5 bases, with 21 bases between the two germline ends. This CDR3 comprises 16 residues. Germline CDR1 is SGHKS and CDR2 is YYEKEE (reference sequence). The CDR3 here is CASSLTAYPAMETQYF. For the CDR3, the DNA is TGTGCCAGCAGCCTCACCGCCTACCCGGCCATGGAGACCCAGTACTTC.

By share of the sample, this clonotype is medium-sized. This chain links TRBV7-9 with TRBJ2-1; TRBD1 is a possible D gene (5 bases). Trimming pared 5 bases from V and 8 bases from J, leaving 13 bases between. Per the germline V gene, CDR1 is SEHNR and CDR2 is FQNEAQ (reference sequence). CDR3 length: 13 amino acids. CDR3 sequence reads: CASSRDSRDEQFF. CDR3 DNA sequence: TGTGCCAGCAGCCGAGACAGTCGGGATGAGCAGTTCTTC. Full variable domain (outside the CDR3, taken from reference TRBV7-9 and TRBJ2-1): DTGVSQNPRHKITKRGQNVTFRCDPISEHNRLYWYRQTLGQGPEFLTYFQNEAQLEKSRLLSDRFSAERPKGSFSTLEIQRTEQGDSAMYLCASSRDSRDEQFFGPGTRLTVL.

This clonotype was observed many times. The chain employs TRBV18 and TRBJ2-5; 8 bases map to TRBD2. Germline CDR1 reads KGHSH; CDR2 reads LQKENI. The V segment lost 9 bases and the J segment 2 bases; nucleotides outside the gene matches: 11. The CDR3 consists of 15 residues. Written as DNA, the CDR3 is TGTGCCAGACGACCCGCGGGGGGACTTCAAGAGACCCAGTACTTC. Translated: CARRPAGGLQETQYF.

This clonotype came up many times. V usage is TRBV20-1 and J usage is TRBJ1-4; no reliable D call. CDR1 and CDR2 from the germline V gene are DFQATT and SNEGSKA (reference sequence). This CDR3 is built from 17 residues. V was pared by 5 bases and J by 0 bases, with 19 bases between. This CDR3 reads CSAPRPAGSATNEKLFF. In nucleotides, the CDR3 is TGCAGTGCTCCCCGCCCTGCGGGGAGTGCAACTAATGAAAAACTGTTTTTT.

This clonotype was detected ten times or more. The chain carries TRBV3-1 and TRBJ1-6; a weak D match, TRBD1 (5 bases). The CDR3 covers 14 residues. Looked up from germline, CDR1 is LGHDT and CDR2 is YNNKEL (reference sequence). Trimming cost V 4 bases and J 6 bases, with 10 bases left between them. CDR3 region: CASSPTAGNSPLHF. CDR3 DNA sequence: TGTGCCAGCAGCCCGACAGCGGGTAATTCACCCCTCCACTTT. The whole variable domain, filled in from reference TRBV3-1 and TRBJ1-6, reads DTAVSQTPKYLVTQMGNDKSIKCEQNLGHDTMYWYKQDSKKFLKIMFSYNNKELIINETVPNRFSPKSPDKAHLNLHINSLELGDSAVYFCASSPTAGNSPLHFGNGTRLTVT.

This clonotype was observed at least ten times. The CDR3 nucleotides read TGCAGCGTTGGAGACGACAGACTAGCGGGAGGGTCCCAACCCTACGAGCAGTACTTC. It specifies CSVGDDRLAGGSQPYEQYF. The chain combines TRBV29-1 with TRBJ2-7; 14 bases match TRBD2. Germline V lookup: CDR1 SQVTM, CDR2 ANQGSEA. V shed 4 bases, J shed 2 bases, and the junction held 16 bases outside the gene matches. This CDR3 has 19 amino acids.

This clonotype was recorded many times. The chain combines TRBV28 with TRBJ2-7; D may correspond to TRBD1 or TRBD2 (5 bases each). The CDR3 extends over 13 amino acids. Germline CDR1 is MDHEN and CDR2 is SYDVKM. V lost 8 bases and J 6 bases, leaving 17 bases between the germline ends. DNA of the CDR3: TGTGCCAGCCGGTCCGGGGCCAGAGGCGAGCAGTACTTC. Its translation: CASRSGARGEQYF.

This clonotype was picked up a small number of times. CDR3 nucleotides: TGTGCCAGCGCAGGACACAACATGAACACTGAAGCTTTCTTT. This gives the protein CASAGHNMNTEAFF. The rearrangement joins TRBV10-3 to TRBJ1-1, with D maybe TRBD1 (5 bases). The CDR3 loop spans 14 amino acids. The germline V gene encodes CDR1 ENHRY and CDR2 SYGVKD. Trimming took off 10 bases at V and 0 bases at J, with 15 bases between the two ends.

The CDR3 loop reads CASSEEIRTVFYEQYF. The CDR3, as DNA: TGTGCCAGCAGTGAAGAGATCAGGACTGTTTTCTACGAGCAGTACTTC. The genes are TRBV6-1 and TRBJ2-7, with a weak D call TRBD2 (5 bases). Trimming removed 1 base at V and 3 bases at J, with 16 bases between. This CDR3 has 16 residues. CDR1 and CDR2 (germline): MNHNS, SASEGT.

The chain couples TRBV20-1 to TRBJ1-3, with D maybe TRBD1 (5 bases). Germline V gene sequence: CDR1 DFQATT, CDR2 SNEGSKA (reference sequence). The V end lost 7 bases, the J end lost 2 bases, and 15 bases lay between the germline ends. The CDR3 is 14 amino acids. CDR3: CSVGTRNPGNTIYF. DNA for the CDR3: TGCAGTGTTGGGACCCGAAACCCTGGAAACACCATATATTTT.

This clonotype was recorded at least ten times. V and J are TRBV30 and TRBJ2-7; the match to TRBD2 covers 7 bases. The J segment lost 7 bases and the V segment lost 2 bases, leaving 2 bases of the junction unmatched. The V gene's germline CDR1 is GTSNPN and CDR2 SVGIG (reference sequence). This CDR3 region has 11 residues. The CDR3 spells CAWSLGGEQYF. The CDR3 DNA sequence: TGTGCCTGGAGTCTGGGAGGGGAGCAGTACTTC. Full variable domain (outside the CDR3, taken from reference TRBV30 and TRBJ2-7): SQTIHQWPATLVQPVGSPLSLECTVEGTSNPNLYWYRQAAGRGLQLLFYSVGIGQISSEVPQNLSASRPQDRQFILSSKKLLLSDSGFYLCAWSLGGEQYFGPGTRLTVT.

Ten or more counts support this clonotype. This sequence joins TRBV11-2 and TRBJ2-5; the D gene could be TRBD1 or TRBD2 (5 bases each). Germline lookup yields CDR1 SGHAT and CDR2 FQNNGV. Deletions cut 5 bases from V and 2 bases from J, with 15 bases between. The CDR3 runs 15 residues. In nucleotides, the CDR3 is TGTGCCAGCAGCCCTCACCCGGGGCCACAAGAGACCCAGTACTTC. Translating gives CASSPHPGPQETQYF.

A few counts support this clonotype. V gene TRBV12-5 combines with J gene TRBJ2-1; 13 positions match TRBD2. The CDR3 is 16 amino acids. Unmatched junction bases numbered 8, after V lost 5 bases and J lost 7 bases. Germline lookup yields CDR1 LGHNT and CDR2 FRNRAP. CDR3 in DNA: TGTGCTAGTGGTCCCCCACTAGCGGGAGGGCTGAATGAGCAGTTCTTC. This translates into CASGPPLAGGLNEQFF.